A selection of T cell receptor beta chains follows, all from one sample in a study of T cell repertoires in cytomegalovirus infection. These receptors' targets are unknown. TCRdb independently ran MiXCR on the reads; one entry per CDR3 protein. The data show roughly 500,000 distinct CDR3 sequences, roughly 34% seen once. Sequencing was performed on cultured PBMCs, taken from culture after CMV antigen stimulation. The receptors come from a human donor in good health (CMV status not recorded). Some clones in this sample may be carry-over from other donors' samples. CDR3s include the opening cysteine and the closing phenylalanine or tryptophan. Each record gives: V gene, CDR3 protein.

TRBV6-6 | CASTPGGEQYF
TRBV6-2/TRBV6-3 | CASSYRFGAPNTGELFF
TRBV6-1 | CASSGGRVTDTQYF
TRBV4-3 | CASSQELQGGYEQYF
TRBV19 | CASSIDGGGTDTQYF
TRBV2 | CASSTPGHTEAFF
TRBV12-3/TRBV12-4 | CASSEGGLAGGLNYNEQFF
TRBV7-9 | CASSFYRGAGTEAFF
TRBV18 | CASSPGTATLYGYTF
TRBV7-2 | CASSLVAVAGTEQFF
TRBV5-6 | CASSFRDRARDYGYTF
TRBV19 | CASSDRPGTEAFF
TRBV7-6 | CASSPQGAQETQYF
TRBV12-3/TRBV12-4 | CASSLRERTSEAFF
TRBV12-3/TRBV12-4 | CASSFVRASGRDDTQYF
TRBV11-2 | CASSSRQGSGNNEQFF
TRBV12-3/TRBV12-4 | CASSPLVYTDTQYF
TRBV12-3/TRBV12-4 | CASTEGHQNEKLFF
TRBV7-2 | CASSFVGSNGNEQFF
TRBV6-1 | CASSEARARGDRAAFF
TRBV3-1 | CASSFWTKKLFF
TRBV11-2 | CASSPDAGRSNQPQHF
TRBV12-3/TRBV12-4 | CASRTGVVNTEAFF
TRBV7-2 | CASSLMGALSGNTIYF
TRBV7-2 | CASSVYHPGRQSSKNIQYF
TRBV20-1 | CSAVPTSGDYNEQFF
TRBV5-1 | CASSPGLSYNEQFF
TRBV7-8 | CASSSNSGLAGRLSSEEQFF
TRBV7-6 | CASSFVQTDTQYF
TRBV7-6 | CASSSPGIGTEAFF
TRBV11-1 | CASSLGTSSSYNEQFF
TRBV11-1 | CASSLGVGGGYNEQFF
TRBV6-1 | CASKSGTGGTGELFF
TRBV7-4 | CASSLVDNPSTEAFF
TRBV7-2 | CASSFYGANVLTF
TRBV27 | CASSSLTSGRSTTDTQYF
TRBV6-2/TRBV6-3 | CASSRQGGAFF
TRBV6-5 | CASSYDGYGYTF
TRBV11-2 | CASSQTPGGKGWTGELFF
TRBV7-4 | CASSLKGQGVVDTEAFF
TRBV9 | CASSVAGGIGEQFF
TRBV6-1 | CASSDRQGEKLFF
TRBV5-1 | CASSSTDPKEEKLFF
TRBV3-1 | CASSQEIGRAGYGYTF
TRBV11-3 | CASSLDGRSTGRDRTGELFF
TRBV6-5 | CASSSQGTSGANVLTF
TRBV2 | CASSEGGPPSGF
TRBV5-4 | CASSLNSGFSGNTIYF
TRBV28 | CASSLLVAGNHEQYF
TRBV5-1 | CASSFSGSSEGEQFF
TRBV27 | CASSFAGFNQPQHF
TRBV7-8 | CASSLRLAADTQYF
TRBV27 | CASLGQGLVYF
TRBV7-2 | CASTLTSGQSSYNEQFF
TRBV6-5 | CASSYSKGLAGVNEQYF
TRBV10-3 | CAISGAANNEQFF
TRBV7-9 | CASSLGRMGQGTSYGYTF